These 18 T cell receptor beta chains came from one sample sequenced in a study of human T cells and chemical hapten exposure. TCRdb re-derived calls from the RACE reads in MiXCR, one entry per CDR3 protein. The sample carries tens of thousands of distinct CDR3 sequences, around 9% recorded once. Time point noted: patch test 1, 2 weeks after DPC sensitization. Treatment in this sample: therapeutic diphenylcyclopropenone sensitization with weekly scalp DPC. Sequences were derived from whole blood, sampled in connection with sensitization to the hapten diphenylcyclopropenone (DPC). The receptor set was obtained from a woman aged 45-59 years with alopecia areata. Some clones in this sample may be carry-over from other donors' samples.

There are many counts of this clonotype. This chain links TRBV6-2 or TRBV6-3 with TRBJ1-5, with D possibly matching TRBD1 (6 bases). Germline lookup yields CDR1 MNHEY and CDR2 SVGEGT. The V end was cut by 7 bases, the J end by 2 bases, with 12 bases between. The CDR3 covers 14 residues. CDR3 in DNA: TGTGCCAGCACAGGGGCCAACGGCAATCAGCCCCAGCATTTT. Its protein is CASTGANGNQPQHF.

The chain uses TRBV2 and TRBJ2-1, with 7 positions matching TRBD2. Germline V gene data show CDR1 as SNHLY and CDR2 as FYNNEI. The CDR3 is 12 residues long. V shed 8 bases, J shed 8 bases, and the junction held 6 bases outside the gene matches. CDR3: CASGAGVYEQFF. CDR3 DNA: TGTGCCAGCGGTGCGGGAGTCTATGAGCAGTTCTTC.

The gene calls are TRBV6-5 and TRBJ2-2; no firm D call. V dropped 2 bases and J dropped 7 bases, with 5 bases sitting between them. Germline CDR1 reads MNHEY; CDR2 reads SVGAGI. The CDR3 consists of 12 residues. CDR3 DNA: TGTGCCAGCAGTTACAATATCGGGGAGCTGTTTTTT. This gives the protein CASSYNIGELFF.

In this sample, this clonotype turned up many times. The chain is built from TRBV29-1 and TRBJ2-2, with D possibly matching TRBD1 (6 bases). Germline values: CDR1 SQVTM, CDR2 ANQGSEA. The length of the CDR3 is 14 residues. With 2 bases removed from V and 6 bases from J, the gap between germline ends came to 13 bases. The CDR3 DNA reads TGCAGCGTTGAAAGACAGGCCAAGGCCGGGGAGCTGTTTTTT. Amino acids: CSVERQAKAGELFF.

The rearrangement joins TRBV29-1 to TRBJ1-2; tentative D call: TRBD1 (6 bases). The ends were cut back, 5 bases at V and 0 bases at J, with 13 bases in the middle. CDR3 length: 14 residues. Germline lookup yields CDR1 SQVTM and CDR2 ANQGSEA. In nucleotides, the CDR3 is TGCAGCGTTTACACAGGGAGGGCTAACTATGGCTACACCTTC. It yields the protein CSVYTGRANYGYTF. Using reference TRBV29-1 and TRBJ1-2 for the parts outside the CDR3, the full variable domain is SAVISQKPSRDICQRGTSLTIQCQVDSQVTMMFWYRQQPGQSLTLIATANQGSEATYESGFVIDKFPISRPNLTFSTLTVSNMSPEDSSIYLCSVYTGRANYGYTFGSGTRLTVV.

The rearrangement joins TRBV7-9 to TRBJ1-2; D gene ambiguous. Trimming removed 3 bases from V and 3 bases from J, with 8 bases in between. The CDR3 has 13 residues. Germline-derived CDR1 and CDR2 are SEHNR and FQNEAQ (reference sequence). CDR3 in amino acids: CASSFDGYYGYTF. The DNA of the CDR3 is TGTGCCAGCAGCTTCGACGGCTACTATGGCTACACCTTC.

This clonotype was observed a few times. The CDR3 here is CSARRTGLNTEAFF. The DNA for the CDR3 is TGCAGTGCTAGAAGGACAGGCCTGAACACTGAAGCTTTCTTT. The rearrangement links TRBV20-1 to TRBJ1-1; 7 positions match TRBD1. The ends lost 2 bases at V and 0 bases at J; junction bases unmatched: 3. This CDR3 is built from 14 residues. Germline CDR1 is DFQATT and CDR2 is SNEGSKA (reference sequence).

The gene calls are TRBV29-1 and TRBJ2-1; 9 positions match TRBD2. The CDR3 is 15 amino acids. J lost 3 bases, V lost 1 base, and 4 bases had no gene match. Per germline, CDR1 SQVTM and CDR2 ANQGSEA. CDR3 sequence reads: CSVEVLTSGYNEQFF. The DNA for the CDR3 is TGCAGCGTTGAAGTCCTGACTAGCGGCTACAATGAGCAGTTCTTC.

This clonotype was seen more than once but under ten times. The chain combines TRBV20-1 with TRBJ2-7, with 8 positions matching TRBD2. Germline lookup yields CDR1 DFQATT and CDR2 SNEGSKA (reference sequence). The CDR3 extends over 14 amino acids. Germline trimming cut 4 bases from V and 4 bases from J; bases unmatched to any gene: 9. The CDR3 DNA reads TGCAGTGCTATTAGCGGGGTACGTGGTTACGAGCAGTACTTC. Translating gives CSAISGVRGYEQYF.

This clonotype was seen many times. The J gene is TRBJ1-5, the V gene TRBV29-1; perhaps TRBD1 as D (6 bases). Deletions cut 5 bases from V and 0 bases from J, with 8 bases between. Looked up from germline, CDR1 is SQVTM and CDR2 is ANQGSEA. The CDR3 has 13 amino acids. CDR3 in amino acids: CSVPGDSNQPQHF. CDR3 sequence (DNA): TGCAGCGTTCCAGGGGATAGCAATCAGCCCCAGCATTTT. The full variable domain, with the rest looked up from reference TRBV29-1 and TRBJ1-5, is SAVISQKPSRDICQRGTSLTIQCQVDSQVTMMFWYRQQPGQSLTLIATANQGSEATYESGFVIDKFPISRPNLTFSTLTVSNMSPEDSSIYLCSVPGDSNQPQHFGDGTRLSIL.

This clonotype was seen ten or more times. This chain connects TRBV11-2 to TRBJ2-1; 8 bases are a match to TRBD2. V lost 6 bases, J lost 7 bases, and 11 bases stayed unmatched. The CDR3 extends over 15 amino acids. Germline assignment: CDR1 SGHAT and CDR2 FQNNGV. In nucleotides, the CDR3 is TGTGCCAGCAGGAAACCGGGACTAGTCGTGAATGAGCAGTTCTTC. Amino acid sequence: CASRKPGLVVNEQFF.

This clonotype was observed many times. The J gene is TRBJ1-5, the V gene TRBV28; D remains ambiguous. CDR1 is MDHEN, CDR2 SYDVKM, per germline. The V and J ends lost 3 bases and 4 bases respectively, with 16 bases between them. This CDR3 comprises 16 residues. For the CDR3, the DNA is TGTGCCAGCAGTTTTTTGAGTCGAGCGGGAAATCAGCCCCAGCATTTT. Translated, it gives CASSFLSRAGNQPQHF.

This clonotype was counted many times. The conserved final phenylalanine or tryptophan is absent from the CDR3, which likely points to a read error. It is unclear where the CDR3 begins or ends on the DNA, so no DNA is shown, and the CDR3 is as TCRdb lists it. This sequence joins TRBV25-1 and TRBJ1-3; TRBD1, the D gene given by the table, was not confirmed from the DNA. The CDR3 totals 12 residues, both ends included. In germline, CDR1 is MGHDK, CDR2 SYGVNS. The CDR3 spells CASSAAQGQGAS.

This clonotype was seen many times. CDR3 residues: CATSSPRTGYNEQFF. Here the CDR3 DNA reads TGTGCCACCAGTTCCCCGCGGACAGGTTACAATGAGCAGTTCTTC. J is TRBJ2-1 and V is TRBV24-1; 7 bases map to TRBD1. V shed 6 bases, J shed 4 bases, and the junction held 8 bases outside the gene matches. Germline V gives CDR1 KGHDR, CDR2 SFDVKD. The CDR3 contains 15 residues.

This rearrangement joins TRBV30 to TRBJ2-1; D could derive from TRBD1 or TRBD2 (6 bases each). The length of the CDR3 is 12 residues. Germline CDR1 GTSNPN, CDR2 SVGIG (reference sequence). CDR3 in amino acids: CVGDRGLNEQFF. CDR3 in DNA: TGTGTCGGGGACCGGGGGCTAAATGAGCAGTTCTTC.

This clonotype was seen ten or more times. The chain employs TRBV11-2 and TRBJ2-5; D not certain. Germline CDR1 and CDR2: SGHAT and FQNNGV. The CDR3 is 13 amino acids. V lost 5 bases and J 5 bases, leaving 12 bases between the germline ends. The CDR3 loop reads CASSHRSTETQYF. The CDR3 bases are TGTGCCAGCAGCCACCGATCTACTGAGACCCAGTACTTC.

Of note for this clonotype: A much bigger clone sits one base away, suggesting this may be a read error. In nucleotides, the CDR3 is TGTGCCAGCAGCTTAGGGGGGATCTGGAGCCGGAACACTGAAGCTTTCTTT. It encodes CASSLGGIWSRNTEAFF. The chain uses TRBV7-8 and TRBJ1-1; weak D call: TRBD1 (5 bases). The CDR3 has 17 residues. CDR1 is SGHVS, CDR2 FQNEAQ, per germline. V was trimmed by 1 base and J by 1 base, leaving 16 bases between them.

The chain carries TRBV7-2 and TRBJ2-7; the D gene is possibly TRBD2 (6 bases). CDR3 length: 14 residues. The germline V and J ends were trimmed by 5 bases and 4 bases, with 15 bases remaining between them. CDR1 is SGHTA and CDR2 is FQGNSA in the germline V gene. The CDR3 DNA is TGTGCCAGCAGCCGCGGCGGCGGGGCGTACGAGCAGTACTTC. This encodes CASSRGGGAYEQYF.